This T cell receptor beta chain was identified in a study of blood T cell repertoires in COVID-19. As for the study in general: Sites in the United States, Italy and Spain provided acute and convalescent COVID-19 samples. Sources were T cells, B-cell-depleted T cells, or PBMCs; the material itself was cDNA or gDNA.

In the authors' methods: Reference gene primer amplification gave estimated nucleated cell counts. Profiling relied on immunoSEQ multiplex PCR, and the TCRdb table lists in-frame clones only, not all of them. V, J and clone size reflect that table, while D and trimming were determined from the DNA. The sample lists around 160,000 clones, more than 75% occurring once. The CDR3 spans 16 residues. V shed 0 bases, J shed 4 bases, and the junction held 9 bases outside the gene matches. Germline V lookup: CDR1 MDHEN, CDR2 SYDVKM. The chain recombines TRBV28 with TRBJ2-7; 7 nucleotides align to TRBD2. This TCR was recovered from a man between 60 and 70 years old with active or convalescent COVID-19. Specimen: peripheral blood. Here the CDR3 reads CASSLWESASGYEQYF. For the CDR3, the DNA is TGTGCCAGCAGTTTATGGGAATCGGCTAGCGGATACGAGCAGTACTTC.